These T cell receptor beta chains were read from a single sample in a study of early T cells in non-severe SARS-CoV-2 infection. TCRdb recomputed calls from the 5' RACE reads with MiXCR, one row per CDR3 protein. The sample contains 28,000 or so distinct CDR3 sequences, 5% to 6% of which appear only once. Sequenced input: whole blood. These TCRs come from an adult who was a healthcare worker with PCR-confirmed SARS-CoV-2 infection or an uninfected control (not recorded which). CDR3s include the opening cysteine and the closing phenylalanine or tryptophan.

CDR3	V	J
CASSNTGIGNQPQHF	TRBV10-2	TRBJ1-5
CSVAHPPSSYEQYF	TRBV29-1	TRBJ2-7
CASSTSGSSYEQYF	TRBV21-1	TRBJ2-7
CSAQGTGGSQGAFF	TRBV29-1	TRBJ1-1
CASSLAQGAGTDTQYF	TRBV7-9	TRBJ2-3
CASRTAQGGGYTF	TRBV2	TRBJ1-2
CASSYRPGTSNHQETQYF	TRBV6-2/TRBV6-3	TRBJ2-5
CASSLGLAGDEQYF	TRBV7-9	TRBJ2-7
CASSYFSGQGAPSSGANVLTF	TRBV6-5	TRBJ2-6
CASFRRGDTQYF	TRBV6-1	TRBJ2-3
CASSFRGTGYSYEQYF	TRBV7-2	TRBJ2-7
CASSLTGHEQFF	TRBV7-3	TRBJ2-1
CSAPFGAARNAANVLTF	TRBV20-1	TRBJ2-6
CASSSGTGTYEQYF	TRBV12-3/TRBV12-4	TRBJ2-7
CASSYSGSGRGLDEQYF	TRBV6-5	TRBJ2-7
CASSPGLAYNEQFF	TRBV7-2	TRBJ2-1
CATSDPGSGGTDTQYF	TRBV24-1	TRBJ2-3